The present T cell receptor (beta chain) was sequenced within a study of cytomegalovirus exposure and HLA in healthy donors. Study findings and constraints: Later analysis suggested most CMV-associated TCR beta chains were HLA-restricted. Accurate HLA-A and HLA-B prediction from TCR beta sequences was reported for most subjects.

This clone was picked up a small number of times. The target antigen is unknown. The PCR made use of 60 Vbeta and 13 Jbeta primers. Libraries were prepared by immunoSEQ multiplex PCR; TCRdb keeps only in-frame clonotypes and omits some of them. The repertoire holds roughly 170,000 clones, with 80% to 90% as singletons. The clonotype was recovered from a woman between 18 and 30 years old in good health and CMV-seronegative. Sequenced sample: PBMCs.

CDR3 bases: TGCGCCAGCAGTATCGACAGGGCGAGGACCGGGGAGCTGTTTTTT. It is translated as CASSIDRARTGELFF. J is TRBJ2-2 and V is TRBV5-1; 7 bases match TRBD1. Germline V lookup: CDR1 SGHRS, CDR2 YFSETQ. The J segment lost 5 bases and the V segment lost 5 bases, leaving 9 bases of the junction unmatched. The CDR3 runs 15 residues.